Listed here are 24 T cell receptor beta chains from one sample, sequenced in a study of human T cells and chemical hapten exposure (dated by TCRdb to the early 2020s). Libraries were constructed by RACE. Reads for this sample came from a NextSeq 500. TCRdb ran its own pipeline on the public reads, namely fastp trimming at Q25 and MiXCR clone calling, and kept in-frame beta chains. CDR3 protein duplicates are merged, each entry listing the most common genes and DNA. Within this sample are over 100,000 distinct CDR3 sequences, with roughly a tenth of them counted one time only. The ten largest account for about 3% of the sample. The time point label of this sample denotes: patch test 2, 6 weeks after DPC sensitization. In light of the paper, this sample's treatment or condition label describes: therapeutic diphenylcyclopropenone sensitization with weekly scalp DPC. The input for sequencing was whole blood, taken in connection with sensitization to the hapten diphenylcyclopropenone (DPC). These receptors were obtained from a woman between 35 and 50 years old with alopecia areata. Some clones in this sample may be carry-over from other donors' samples.

This clonotype appeared many times. V usage is TRBV28 and J usage is TRBJ1-5, with TRBD1 matching 11 bases. This CDR3 is built from 16 residues. Trimming took 4 bases from V and 4 from J; bases not matched to a gene: 6. CDR1 and CDR2 (germline): MDHEN, SYDVKM. CDR3 amino acids: CASSSGQGERNQPQHF. CDR3 coding DNA: TGTGCCAGCAGTTCGGGACAGGGGGAACGAAATCAGCCCCAGCATTTT. Complete variable domain (other parts from reference TRBV28 and TRBJ1-5): DVKVTQSSRYLVKRTGEKVFLECVQDMDHENMFWYRQDPGLGLRLIYFSYDVKMKEKGDIPEGYSVSREKKERFSLILESASTNQTSMYLCASSSGQGERNQPQHFGDGTRLSIL.

This clonotype has a handful of counts. V gene TRBV5-4 combines with J gene TRBJ1-5; D remains ambiguous. Germline CDR1 reads SGHNT; CDR2 reads YYREEE (reference sequence). The length of the CDR3 is 15 residues. As DNA, the CDR3 is TGTCCGCAAGGGAGGGCCATTAAGATCAATCAGCCCCAGCATTTT. Its translation is CPQGRAIKINQPQHF.

This clonotype was observed at least ten times. The chain is built from TRBV12-3 or TRBV12-4 and TRBJ2-5; 8 bases are a match to TRBD2. The CDR3 has 14 residues. V dropped 6 bases and J dropped 5; count of bases not matched to a gene: 8. The CDR3 DNA reads as TGTGCCAGCAGACTAAGCGGGGGCGGGGAGACCCAGTACTTC. As protein: CASRLSGGGETQYF.

This clonotype was seen many times. The chain employs TRBV7-2 and TRBJ2-7; a weak D match, TRBD1 (5 bases). The V gene's germline CDR1 is SGHTA and CDR2 FQGNSA. V was pared by 1 base and J by 3 bases, with 16 bases between. CDR3 size: 16 residues. CDR3 DNA sequence: TGTGCCAGCAGCTTAGGGCCCGAAGGGGCCGGCTACGAGCAGTACTTC. This gives the protein CASSLGPEGAGYEQYF.

The rearrangement links TRBV28 to TRBJ2-7; D unresolved. The germline V gene encodes CDR1 MDHEN and CDR2 SYDVKM. The CDR3 sequence is 11 residues long. Trimming removed 10 bases from V and 3 bases from J, with 10 bases in between. The CDR3 nucleotides read TGTGCCATCAAGGGAAACTACGAGCAGTACTTC. Protein: CAIKGNYEQYF.

This sequence joins TRBV29-1 and TRBJ1-1, with 8 bases lining up with TRBD1. This CDR3 is 12 amino acids long. In germline, CDR1 is SQVTM, CDR2 ANQGSEA. J lost 1 base, V lost 7 bases, and 2 bases had no gene match. The CDR3 sequence: CSAGQGNTEAFF. CDR3 nucleotide sequence: TGCAGCGCCGGACAGGGGAACACTGAAGCTTTCTTT.

This clonotype has at least ten counts. V gene TRBV2 combines with J gene TRBJ1-4, with D possibly matching TRBD1 (6 bases). The CDR3 has 15 amino acids. Trimming stripped 6 bases from V and 5 bases from J, with 16 bases between. Germline CDR1 reads SNHLY; CDR2 reads FYNNEI. CDR3 in DNA: TGTGCCAGCAGACAGGACAGCGACGTCAATGAAAAACTGTTTTTT. Its protein product is CASRQDSDVNEKLFF.

This clonotype was detected a few times. V is TRBV12-3 or TRBV12-4 and J is TRBJ1-2; no definite D call. V dropped 5 bases and J dropped 2 bases, with 9 bases sitting between them. The CDR3 spans 13 residues. The CDR3 coding sequence is TGTGCCAGCAGTCGGGGTCCCAACTATGGCTACACCTTC. It is translated as CASSRGPNYGYTF.

A few counts support this clonotype. The rearrangement uses TRBV28 and TRBJ1-3; D ambiguous. The V end lost 5 bases, the J end lost 0 bases, and 14 bases lay between the germline ends. Germline CDR1 and CDR2: MDHEN and SYDVKM. The CDR3 is 16 residues long. The CDR3 region is CASSLVTPSSGNTIYF. CDR3 coding DNA: TGTGCCAGCAGTCTCGTGACCCCCAGCTCTGGAAACACCATATATTTT.

This clonotype was counted ten times or more. The genes are TRBV11-2 and TRBJ1-6; 7 positions match TRBD1. The CDR3 covers 15 residues. V was pared by 5 bases and J by 5 bases, with 6 bases of the junction left unmatched. Germline loops: CDR1 SGHAT, CDR2 FQNNGV. The CDR3 loop reads CASSREGQNNSPLHF. The CDR3 DNA sequence: TGTGCCAGCAGCCGGGAGGGACAGAATAATTCACCCCTCCACTTT. The variable domain in full, completed from reference TRBV11-2 and TRBJ1-6, reads EAGVAQSPRYKIIEKRQSVAFWCNPISGHATLYWYQQILGQGPKLLIQFQNNGVVDDSQLPKDRFSAERLKGVDSTLKIQPAKLEDSAVYLCASSREGQNNSPLHFGNGTRLTVT.

This clonotype was counted a few times. The chain uses TRBV9 and TRBJ2-7; D is perhaps TRBD1 (6 bases). CDR1 SGDLS and CDR2 YYNGEE come from the germline V gene. Deletions cut 4 bases from V and 3 bases from J, with 14 bases between. This CDR3 is built from 14 residues. CDR3 DNA: TGTGCCAGCAGCCTGACGGACAGCCACTACGAGCAGTACTTC. It codes for CASSLTDSHYEQYF.

This clonotype appeared many times. The chain links TRBV5-1 to TRBJ1-4; a weak D match, TRBD1 (6 bases). The V end lost 0 bases, the J end lost 8 bases, and 14 bases lay between the germline ends. CDR1 is SGHRS, CDR2 YFSETQ, per germline. CDR3 length: 15 residues. CDR3 DNA sequence: TGCGCCAGCAGCTTGGGGACAGTTCCGCTCGAAAAACTGTTTTTT. Translating gives CASSLGTVPLEKLFF. The full variable domain, with the rest looked up from reference TRBV5-1 and TRBJ1-4, is KAGVTQTPRYLIKTRGQQVTLSCSPISGHRSVSWYQQTPGQGLQFLFEYFSETQRNKGNFPGRFSGRQFSNSRSEMNVSTLELGDSALYLCASSLGTVPLEKLFFGSGTQLSVL.

This clonotype was seen at least ten times. This chain joins TRBV10-3 and TRBJ1-4, with D perhaps matching TRBD1 (5 bases). Germline loops: CDR1 ENHRY, CDR2 SYGVKD. CDR3 length: 17 amino acids. The V end lost 2 bases, the J end lost 3 bases, and 16 bases lay between the germline ends. CDR3 bases: TGTGCCATCAGTGAGCGACGGGGTCAGGGATCTAATGAAAAACTGTTTTTT. It codes for CAISERRGQGSNEKLFF.

This clonotype was picked up many times. This chain links TRBV4-1 with TRBJ1-2; the D is unclear. The V end lost 1 base, the J end lost 9 bases, and 21 bases lay between the germline ends. Per the germline V gene, CDR1 is MGHRA and CDR2 is YSYEKL. The CDR3 covers 16 residues. The CDR3 protein is CASSQVFGLLRGSYTF. In DNA, the CDR3 is TGCGCCAGCAGCCAAGTCTTCGGTCTGTTAAGAGGGAGCTACACCTTC.

The chain is built from TRBV5-1 and TRBJ2-7, with a possible D match to TRBD1 (5 bases). V lost 2 bases to trimming and J lost 3 bases, with 9 bases between them. This CDR3 has 13 residues. CDR1 and CDR2 (germline): SGHRS, YFSETQ. The CDR3 DNA reads TGCGCCAGCAGCTTCCAGGGATTCTACGAGCAGTACTTC. As protein: CASSFQGFYEQYF.

This clonotype turned up a few times. V gene TRBV13 combines with J gene TRBJ2-3; TRBD1 might be the D (7 bases). This CDR3 region has 16 residues. Germline V gives CDR1 PRHDT, CDR2 FYEKMQ (reference sequence). V was pared by 5 bases and J by 3 bases, with 18 bases between. The CDR3 reads CASSAGGGFSTDTQYF. For the CDR3, the DNA is TGTGCCAGCAGCGCCGGAGGGGGCTTCTCGACAGATACGCAGTATTTT.

This clonotype was recorded a few times. The chain joins TRBV24-1 to TRBJ2-1; D gene uncertain. Germline lookup yields CDR1 KGHDR and CDR2 SFDVKD. V was trimmed by 6 bases and J by 0 bases, leaving 8 bases between them. CDR3 length: 14 amino acids. This chain's CDR3 is CATSLGSSYNEQFF. The CDR3 DNA is TGTGCCACCAGTCTAGGAAGCTCCTACAATGAGCAGTTCTTC.

J is TRBJ2-3 and V is TRBV29-1; no clear D. The CDR3 consists of 14 residues. The V end lost 0 bases, the J end lost 0 bases, and 7 bases lay between the germline ends. Germline V gene data show CDR1 as SQVTM and CDR2 as ANQGSEA. CDR3: CSVEDGLSTDTQYF. CDR3 in DNA: TGCAGCGTTGAAGATGGCCTCAGCACAGATACGCAGTATTTT.

This clonotype was counted at least ten times. V usage is TRBV6-6 and J usage is TRBJ1-5, with D unresolved. This CDR3 is 14 amino acids long. Germline V CDR1 and CDR2: MNHNY, SVGAGI (reference sequence). The germline V and J ends were trimmed by 3 bases and 2 bases, with 8 bases remaining between them. CDR3 in amino acids: CASSYGGGNQPQHF. CDR3 coding DNA: TGTGCCAGCAGTTATGGTGGTGGCAATCAGCCCCAGCATTTT.

This rearrangement joins TRBV9 to TRBJ1-1, with D maybe TRBD1 (5 bases). The CDR3 length is 13 residues. The germline gives CDR1 SGDLS, CDR2 YYNGEE. Trimming cost V 3 bases and J 4 bases, with 10 bases left between them. Written as DNA, the CDR3 is TGTGCCAGCAGCGCGACAGAGGGCACTGAAGCTTTCTTT. It translates to CASSATEGTEAFF.

This clonotype occurred a few times. The V gene is TRBV28, the J gene TRBJ1-6, with D possibly TRBD1 on 6 matching bases. Per the germline V gene, CDR1 is MDHEN and CDR2 is SYDVKM. The CDR3 sequence is 15 residues long. The germline V and J ends were trimmed by 3 bases and 9 bases, with 15 bases remaining between them. CDR3 loop: CASSLPGRGGSPLHF. In DNA, the CDR3 is TGTGCCAGCAGTTTGCCCGGCAGGGGAGGTTCACCCCTCCACTTT.

The sample holds a few counts of this clonotype. The V call is TRBV10-3, the J call TRBJ2-3; a possible D gene is TRBD1 (5 bases). Between the trimmed V and J ends, which lost 5 bases and 3 bases, there was a span of 9 bases. This CDR3 is 13 amino acids long. Germline CDR1 and CDR2: ENHRY and SYGVKD. CDR3 region: CAISYTGTDTQYF. The CDR3 DNA sequence: TGTGCCATCAGTTACACAGGAACAGATACGCAGTATTTT.

There are many counts of this clonotype. This chain connects TRBV20-1 to TRBJ2-3, with 13 bases that match TRBD2. The CDR3 loop spans 15 amino acids. The trim removed 5 bases at V and 6 bases at J, leaving 8 bases unmatched. Per the germline V gene, CDR1 is DFQATT and CDR2 is SNEGSKA (reference sequence). This chain's CDR3 is CSAFGLAGVVDTQYF. The CDR3 bases are TGCAGTGCTTTTGGACTAGCGGGGGTTGTGGATACGCAGTATTTT.

This clonotype was seen repeatedly, ten times or more. The chain uses TRBV29-1 and TRBJ1-1, with a possible D match to TRBD1 (6 bases). Germline values: CDR1 SQVTM, CDR2 ANQGSEA. This CDR3 spans 13 amino acids. V was shortened by 6 bases and J by 3 bases, with 14 bases between the two germline ends. CDR3 sequence reads: CSVQKGGDTEAFF. The CDR3 nucleotides read TGCAGCGTCCAAAAGGGGGGTGACACTGAAGCTTTCTTT.